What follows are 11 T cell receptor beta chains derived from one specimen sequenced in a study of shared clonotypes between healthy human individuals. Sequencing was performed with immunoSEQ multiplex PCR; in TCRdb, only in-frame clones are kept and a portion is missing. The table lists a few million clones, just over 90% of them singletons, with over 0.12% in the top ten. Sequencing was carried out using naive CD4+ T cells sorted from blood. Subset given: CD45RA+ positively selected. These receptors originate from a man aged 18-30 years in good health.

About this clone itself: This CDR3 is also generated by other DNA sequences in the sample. Written as DNA, the CDR3 is TGTGCCAGCAGCTTAGTGGGAGGTGAGACCCAGTACTTC. Encoded protein: CASSLVGGETQYF. The chain is built from TRBV7-8 and TRBJ2-5; weak D call: TRBD2 (6 bases). From germline, CDR1 is SGHVS and CDR2 FQNEAQ. This CDR3 has 13 amino acids. Trimming took off 1 base at V and 5 bases at J, with 8 bases between the two ends.

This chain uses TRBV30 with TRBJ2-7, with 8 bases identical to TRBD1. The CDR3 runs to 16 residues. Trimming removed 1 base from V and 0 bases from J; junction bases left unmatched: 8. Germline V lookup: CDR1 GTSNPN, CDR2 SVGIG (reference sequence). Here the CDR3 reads CAWSDPGQGNSYEQYF. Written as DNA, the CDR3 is TGTGCCTGGAGTGACCCCGGACAGGGCAACTCCTACGAGCAGTACTTC.

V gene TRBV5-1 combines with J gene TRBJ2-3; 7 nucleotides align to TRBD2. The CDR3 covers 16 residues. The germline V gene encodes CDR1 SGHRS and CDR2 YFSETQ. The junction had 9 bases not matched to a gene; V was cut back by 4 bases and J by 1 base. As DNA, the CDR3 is TGCGCCAGCAGCCCAGAAGGGACTATCCGCACAGATACGCAGTATTTT. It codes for CASSPEGTIRTDTQYF.

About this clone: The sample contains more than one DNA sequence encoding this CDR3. The chain's CDR3 is CASSLDSYQPQHF. CDR3 DNA: TGTGCCAGCAGCCTAGACAGTTATCAGCCCCAGCATTTT. The gene calls are TRBV7-9 and TRBJ1-5; TRBD1 is a possible D gene (5 bases). Germline CDR1 is SEHNR and CDR2 is FQNEAQ (reference sequence). The CDR3 extends over 13 amino acids. Trimming pared 5 bases from V and 5 bases from J, leaving 10 bases between.

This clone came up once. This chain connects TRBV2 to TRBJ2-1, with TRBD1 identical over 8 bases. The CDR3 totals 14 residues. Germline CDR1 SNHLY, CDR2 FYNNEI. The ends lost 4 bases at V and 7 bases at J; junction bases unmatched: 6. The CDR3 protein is CASSVDRGLNEQFF. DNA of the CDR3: TGTGCCAGCAGTGTCGACAGGGGTCTAAATGAGCAGTTCTTC.

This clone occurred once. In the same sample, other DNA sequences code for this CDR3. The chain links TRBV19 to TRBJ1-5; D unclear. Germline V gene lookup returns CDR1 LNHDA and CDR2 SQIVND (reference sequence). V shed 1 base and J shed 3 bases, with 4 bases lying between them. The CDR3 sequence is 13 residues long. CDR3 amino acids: CASSIADNQPQHF. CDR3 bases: TGTGCCAGTAGTATAGCAGACAATCAGCCCCAGCATTTT.

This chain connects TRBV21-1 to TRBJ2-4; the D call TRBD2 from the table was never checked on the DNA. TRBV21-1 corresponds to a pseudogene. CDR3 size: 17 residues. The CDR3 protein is CASRGTSGRLAKNIQYF. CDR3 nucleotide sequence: TGTGCCAGCAGAGGGACTAGCGGGAGGCTAGCCAAAAACATTCAGTACTTC.

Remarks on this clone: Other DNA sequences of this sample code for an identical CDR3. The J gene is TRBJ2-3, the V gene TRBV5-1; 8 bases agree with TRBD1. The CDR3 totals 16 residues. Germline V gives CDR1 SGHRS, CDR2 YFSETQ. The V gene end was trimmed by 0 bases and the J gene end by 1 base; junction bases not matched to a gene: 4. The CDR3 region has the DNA TGCGCCAGCAGCTTGGGGGCAGGGGGCGGCACAGATACGCAGTATTTT. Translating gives CASSLGAGGGTDTQYF.

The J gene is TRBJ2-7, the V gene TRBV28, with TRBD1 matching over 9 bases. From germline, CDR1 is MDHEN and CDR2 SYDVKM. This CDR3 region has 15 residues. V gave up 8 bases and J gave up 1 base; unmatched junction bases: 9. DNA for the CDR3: TGTGCCAGCTACCCGGACAGGGGAACTTCCTACGAGCAGTACTTC. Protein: CASYPDRGTSYEQYF.

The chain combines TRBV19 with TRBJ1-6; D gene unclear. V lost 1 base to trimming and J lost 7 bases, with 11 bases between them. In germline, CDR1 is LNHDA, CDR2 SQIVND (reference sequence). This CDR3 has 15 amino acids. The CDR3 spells CASSIAQEINSPLHF. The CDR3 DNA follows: TGTGCCAGTAGTATAGCCCAGGAGATAAATTCACCCCTCCACTTT.

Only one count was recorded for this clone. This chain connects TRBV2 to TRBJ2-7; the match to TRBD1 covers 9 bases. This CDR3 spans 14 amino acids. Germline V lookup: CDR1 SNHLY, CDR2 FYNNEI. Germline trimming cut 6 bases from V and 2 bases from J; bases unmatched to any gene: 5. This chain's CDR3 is CASSRDRETYEQYF. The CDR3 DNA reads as TGTGCCAGCAGCCGGGACAGGGAGACCTACGAGCAGTACTTC.